The TCR beta chain under discussion was sequenced for a study of blood T cell repertoires in COVID-19. Background on the study: Spain, Italy and the United States supplied samples that represented acute and convalescent COVID-19. PBMCs, B-cell-depleted T cells, or T cells were the source of the cDNA or gDNA that made up the material.

Per the original data handling: Amplification of reference gene primers was used by the study to estimate nucleated cell counts. Profiled with immunoSEQ multiplex PCR; TCRdb holds only in-frame clones, not every one. D and trimming come from the DNA, and the V and J calls and clone size come from that table. The sample carries roughly 100,000 clones, 80% to 90% recorded once. The junction had 9 bases not matched to a gene; V was cut back by 1 base and J by 3 bases. The CDR3 extends over 16 amino acids. Germline loops: CDR1 SEHNR, CDR2 FQNEAQ (reference sequence). The sequence was collected from a human donor in a cohort sampled during active COVID-19. What was sequenced was peripheral blood. The V call is TRBV7-9, the J call TRBJ2-7; 7 bases match TRBD1. The CDR3 bases are TGTGCCAGCAGCTTAGGAGTCGGACAGGAGGACTACGAGCAGTACTTC. Residues: CASSLGVGQEDYEQYF. The whole variable domain, filled in from reference TRBV7-9 and TRBJ2-7, reads DTGVSQNPRHKITKRGQNVTFRCDPISEHNRLYWYRQTLGQGPEFLTYFQNEAQLEKSRLLSDRFSAERPKGSFSTLEIQRTEQGDSAMYLCASSLGVGQEDYEQYFGPGTRLTVT.